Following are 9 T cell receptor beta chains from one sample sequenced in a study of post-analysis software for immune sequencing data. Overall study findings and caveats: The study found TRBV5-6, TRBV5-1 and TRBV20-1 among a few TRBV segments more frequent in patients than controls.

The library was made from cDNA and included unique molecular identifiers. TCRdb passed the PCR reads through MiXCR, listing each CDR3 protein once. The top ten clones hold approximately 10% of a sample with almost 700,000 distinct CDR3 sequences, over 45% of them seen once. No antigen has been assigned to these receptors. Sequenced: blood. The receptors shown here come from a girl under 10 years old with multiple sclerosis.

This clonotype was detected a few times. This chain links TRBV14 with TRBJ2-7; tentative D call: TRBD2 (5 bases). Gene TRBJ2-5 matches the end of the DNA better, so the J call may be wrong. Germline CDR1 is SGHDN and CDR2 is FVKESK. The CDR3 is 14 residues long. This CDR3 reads CASSQAGKSMTQYF. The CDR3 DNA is TGTGCCAGCAGCCAAGCGGGAAAGTCGATGACCCAGTACTTC.

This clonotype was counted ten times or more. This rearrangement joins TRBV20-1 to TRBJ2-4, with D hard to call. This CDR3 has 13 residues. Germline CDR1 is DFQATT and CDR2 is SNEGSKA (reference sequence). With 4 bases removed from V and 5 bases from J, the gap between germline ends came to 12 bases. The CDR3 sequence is CSATVVDQNIQYF. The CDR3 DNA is TGCAGTGCTACTGTCGTAGACCAAAACATTCAGTACTTC.

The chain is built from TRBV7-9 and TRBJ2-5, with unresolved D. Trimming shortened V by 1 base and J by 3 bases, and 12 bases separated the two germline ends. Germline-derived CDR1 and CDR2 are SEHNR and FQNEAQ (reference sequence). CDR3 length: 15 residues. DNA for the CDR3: TGTGCCAGCAGCTTAGGGTACCAGCTAGAAGAGACCCAGTACTTC. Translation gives CASSLGYQLEETQYF.

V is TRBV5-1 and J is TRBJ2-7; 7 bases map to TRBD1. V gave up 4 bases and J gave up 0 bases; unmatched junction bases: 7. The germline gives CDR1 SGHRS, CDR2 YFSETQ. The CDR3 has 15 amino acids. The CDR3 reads CASSPPRDSSYEQYF. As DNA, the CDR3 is TGCGCCAGCAGCCCACCTCGGGACAGCTCCTACGAGCAGTACTTC.

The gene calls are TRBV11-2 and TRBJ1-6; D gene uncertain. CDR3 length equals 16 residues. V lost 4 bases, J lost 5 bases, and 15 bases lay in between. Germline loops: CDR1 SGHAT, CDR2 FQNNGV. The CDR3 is CASSSVRAGDNSPLHF. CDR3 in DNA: TGTGCCAGCAGCTCCGTACGGGCGGGAGATAATTCACCCCTCCACTTT.

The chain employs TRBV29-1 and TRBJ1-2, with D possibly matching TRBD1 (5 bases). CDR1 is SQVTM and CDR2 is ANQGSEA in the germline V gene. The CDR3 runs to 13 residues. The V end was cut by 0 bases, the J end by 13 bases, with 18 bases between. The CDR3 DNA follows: TGCAGCGTTGAAGAGACGGCCGGGGGAGAGCGCACCTTC. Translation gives CSVEETAGGERTF.

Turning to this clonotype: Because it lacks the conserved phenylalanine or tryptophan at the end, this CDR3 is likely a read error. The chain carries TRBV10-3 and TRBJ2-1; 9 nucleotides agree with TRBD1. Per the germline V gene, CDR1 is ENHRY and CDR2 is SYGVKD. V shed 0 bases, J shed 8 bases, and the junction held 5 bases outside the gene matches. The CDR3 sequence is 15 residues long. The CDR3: CAISESHRGRDEQFS. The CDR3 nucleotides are TGTGCCATCAGTGAGTCTCACAGGGGGCGCGATGAGCAGTTCTCC.

The DNA for the CDR3 is TGTGCCAGCAGCCCACGGACTAGCGGGACTAAAACTTACGAGCAGTACTTC. It yields the protein CASSPRTSGTKTYEQYF. The chain couples TRBV7-9 to TRBJ2-7; 12 bases map to TRBD2. V trimming: 5 bases; J trimming: 4 bases; junction bases outside the gene matches: 12. CDR3 length equals 17 residues. Per germline, CDR1 SEHNR and CDR2 FQNEAQ (reference sequence).

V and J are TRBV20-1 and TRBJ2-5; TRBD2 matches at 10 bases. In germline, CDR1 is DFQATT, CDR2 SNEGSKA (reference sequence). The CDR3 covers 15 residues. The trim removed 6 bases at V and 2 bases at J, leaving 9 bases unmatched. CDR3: CSAFELAGEQETQYF. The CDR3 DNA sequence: TGCAGTGCCTTCGAGCTAGCGGGGGAGCAAGAGACCCAGTACTTC.